The sequence of this T cell receptor beta chain was determined in a study of blood T cell repertoires in COVID-19. About the research overall: Sources were T cells, B-cell-depleted T cells, or PBMCs; the material itself was cDNA or gDNA.

Repertoires were generated with immunoSEQ multiplex PCR, while TCRdb's copy carries only in-frame clones and drops some. The sample records 250,000 to 350,000 clones, around 89% being singletons. This CDR3 spans 14 amino acids. Trimming stripped 2 bases from V and 4 bases from J, with 11 bases between. Germline V gene data show CDR1 as MNHEY and CDR2 as SVGEGT. A few counts support this clone. The sequencing input was peripheral blood. The receptor was isolated from a man aged 30-40 years with acute or convalescent COVID-19. The rearrangement joins TRBV6-2 or TRBV6-3 to TRBJ1-1, with TRBD1 as a possible D gene (6 bases). The CDR3 loop reads CASSYEGVRTEAFF. In nucleotides, the CDR3 is TGTGCCAGCAGTTACGAGGGGGTGCGCACTGAAGCTTTCTTT.